A selection of T cell receptor beta chains follows, all from one sample in a study of T cells expressing NK-cell markers. TCRdb re-called the 5' RACE reads and catalogs CDR3 proteins one per entry, DNA excluded. The sample data list under 200,000 distinct CDR3 sequences. The sequencing sample was made of blood T cells: a sorted CD56 or NKG2C T cell subset, CD4+ or CD8+ T cells, or bulk PBMC T cells (not recorded which). The receptors here all came from a woman between 18 and 70 years old in good health. CDR3s include the opening cysteine and the closing phenylalanine or tryptophan.

j_call v_call cdr3_aa
TRBJ1-4 TRBV4-1 CASSPWTGRDEKLFF
TRBJ2-5 TRBV7-3 CASSLGWGGLETQYF
TRBJ1-5 TRBV3-1 CASSQVSGSNQPQHF
TRBJ2-2 TRBV5-1 CASSKDRGRTGELFF
TRBJ1-4 TRBV20-1 CSVNKQGGKLFF
TRBJ2-3 TRBV7-2 CASSPGTSGRAADTQYF
TRBJ2-1 TRBV5-1 CASSLAGTSKLNEQFF
TRBJ1-1 TRBV4-1 CASSRKDRSDEAFF
TRBJ1-3 TRBV29-1 CSVGQSGNTIYF
TRBJ2-3 TRBV2 CAGSERGATDTQYF
TRBJ2-2 TRBV2 CASNGQGAGELFF
TRBJ1-2 TRBV20-1 CSASQGSSNYGYTF
TRBJ2-7 TRBV5-1 CASSLGDRAAYEQYF
TRBJ2-1 TRBV6-4 CASSPLGGMGYNEQFF
TRBJ2-4 TRBV12-3/TRBV12-4 CASSVRDRLAKNIQYF
TRBJ1-2 TRBV5-1 CASSDRQGSYGYTF
TRBJ2-1 TRBV20-1 CSAQGSLEQFF